This T cell receptor (beta chain) emerged from a study of Ad26.COV2.S vaccination and SARS-CoV-2 variants (dated by TCRdb to the early 2020s). Looking at the study overall: Vaccine-arm donors came from COV1001, a multicentre, randomized, double-blind, placebo-controlled phase I-IIa trial of Ad26.COV2.S in healthy adults. Ad26.COV2.S was administered intramuscularly at a dose of 5x10^10 or 1x10^11 viral particles, either as one shot or as two shots given 56 days apart. The specificity and breadth of SARS-CoV-2-reactive T cell receptors after Ad26.COV2.S vaccination were assessed by TCRbeta repertoire sequencing. The TCR-sequenced set comprised about 32 samples: approximately 19 Ad26.COV2.S vaccine recipients, 5 placebo recipients and 8 SARS-CoV-2 convalescent individuals. Trial participants were randomized into five groups of five: low-dose or high-dose Ad26.COV2.S given once or twice, or placebo on both occasions. Investigators remained blinded to trial group allocation during experiments and outcome assessment. Here is what the overall study found, with its caveats: Vaccine and placebo recipients had similar non-spike TCR breadth, a finding consistent with the vaccine containing only spike. The study was not powered for comparison of responses between vaccine doses or regimens. Ad26.COV2.S recipients had higher spike-specific TCR breadth than placebo recipients (P = 0.0014). The authors noted that total T cell responses may have been underestimated by the TCR breadth and depth analyses. Substantial breadth of spike-specific CD8+ and CD4+ T cell responses was reported after vaccination.

Turning to this clone: Its recognized antigen is unknown. Base qualities are not recorded, but no much larger clone differs from it by a single base.

The immunoSEQ Assay was the method used to sequence TCRbeta CDR3 regions. After extraction, genomic DNA underwent amplification by bias-controlled multiplex PCR, followed by high-throughput sequencing. For the original study's pipeline: To quantify the absolute abundance of every unique TCRbeta CDR3 region, sequences were collapsed and filtered. T cell fraction was estimated by normalizing TCRbeta template counts to usable DNA, which was measured by amplifying reference genes present in all nucleated cells. Repertoire TCRs were annotated as SARS-CoV-2-specific when V gene, CDR3 amino acid sequence and J gene were exactly matched to a known reactive TCR set. The reference SARS-CoV-2 TCR set was obtained from MIRA and was filtered for enrichment in COVID-19-positive ImmuneCODE repertoires, whereby public or cross-reactive TCRs were removed. Using the MIRA antigens, annotated TCRs were further analysed by specific ORF or by position within an ORF. Breadth was defined as the number of annotated unique rearrangements divided by the total number of unique productive rearrangements, and depth was defined as the summed frequency of the annotated unique rearrangements. Group comparisons of TCR breadth used two-sided Wilcoxon rank-sum tests. Here the immuneACCESS table is served through TCRdb, limited to in-frame sequences with V and J called. Missing clones are a known gap in these copies; in checked studies unresolved V genes cover under half, and the rest lacks a known reason. The V and J calls and clone size were taken over from that table, and D and trimming were inferred from the DNA. Recorded for this sample are 430,000 or so clones; approximately 89% of them occurred a single time. The ten biggest clones cover about 2.4% of the sample.

Sample treatment or condition, as interpreted from the label and publication: roughly 18 received Ad26.COV2.S at low or high dose, single or two shots; about 5 received placebo; per-sample allocation not given. Repertoires of vaccine and placebo recipients were sequenced from samples collected on day 63 after the first injection. Between 29 July and 7 August 2020, Cohort 1b enrolled around 24 adults aged 18-55 years at one site in Boston, USA. Ad26.COV2.S consisted of a replication-incompetent adenovirus type 26 vector by which a prefusion-stabilized SARS-CoV-2 spike protein from the original Wuhan strain was expressed. The CDR3 goes from the cysteine to the phenylalanine over 15 residues. Solely the CDR3 DNA is kept, with 45 bases framed from the first base. From the germline V gene, CDR1 is LGHNT and CDR2 is FRNRAP. The junction shows trimming of 1 base on V and 6 bases on J, plus 13 bases between the germline ends.

The sequence came from a person between 18 and 65 years old who received the Ad26.COV2.S COVID-19 vaccine or a placebo. Sequencing used peripheral blood, obtained in a trial of Ad26.COV2.S vaccine versus placebo. The rearrangement combines TRBV12-5 with TRBJ2-1; the D element might be TRBD1 or TRBD2, as each aligns at 5 bases. The CDR3 protein: CASGLDLAGINEQFF. Read as DNA, the sequence is TGTGCTAGTGGTTTGGACCTAGCAGGGATCAATGAGCAGTTCTTC.